These 18 T cell receptor beta chains were sequenced from one sample in a study of T cells after yellow fever vaccination (dated by TCRdb to 2018 to 2020). Libraries were prepared through 5' RACE. Instrument used: Illumina HiSeq 2500. In TCRdb, the public reads were trimmed at Q25 with fastp and aligned with MiXCR, with productive beta chains retained. Entries are consolidated by CDR3 protein sequence, retaining the most common genes and DNA. This sample comprises about 580,000 distinct CDR3 sequences, 17% of them detected only once. Around 15% of the sample is taken by the ten largest. The treatment or condition label here, explained by the study, means: live attenuated yellow fever vaccine strain. Sequencing used PBMCs, obtained 4 to 6 days after the first yellow fever vaccination. These receptors were collected from a man aged 18 to 35 who received the YFV17D yellow fever vaccine.

In its sample, this clonotype was seen many times. DNA of the CDR3: TGCAGTGCTCCAGACAGGGATCTTGGCTACACCTTC. Residues: CSAPDRDLGYTF. The chain carries TRBV20-1 and TRBJ1-2; 7 bases map to TRBD1. Trimming cost V 5 bases and J 7 bases; bases outside gene matches: 7. The length of the CDR3 is 12 residues. CDR1 and CDR2 from the germline V gene are DFQATT and SNEGSKA (reference sequence).

This clonotype was counted only a few times. This chain joins TRBV29-1 and TRBJ1-1; D call uncertain. Germline V CDR1 and CDR2: SQVTM, ANQGSEA. Trimming cost V 2 bases and J 1 base, with 11 bases left between them. The CDR3 spans 14 residues. The CDR3 loop is CSVETTSANTEAFF. The CDR3 nucleotides are TGCAGCGTTGAAACGACCTCAGCGAACACTGAAGCTTTCTTT. The full variable domain, rest sourced from reference TRBV29-1 and TRBJ1-1, is SAVISQKPSRDICQRGTSLTIQCQVDSQVTMMFWYRQQPGQSLTLIATANQGSEATYESGFVIDKFPISRPNLTFSTLTVSNMSPEDSSIYLCSVETTSANTEAFFGQGTRLTVV.

The table lists this clonotype with many counts. This rearrangement joins TRBV12-3 or TRBV12-4 to TRBJ2-5, with 13 positions matching TRBD2. This CDR3 is 15 amino acids long. The V and J ends lost 7 bases and 2 bases, in that order; junction bases with no gene match: 4. The CDR3 protein is CASTPGLAGQETQYF. CDR3 in DNA: TGTGCCAGCACCCCGGGACTAGCGGGGCAAGAGACCCAGTACTTC.

This clonotype came up a few times. The rearrangement links TRBV20-1 to TRBJ1-4; D gene uncertain. The V end lost 3 bases, the J end lost 3 bases, and 8 bases lay between the germline ends. The CDR3 covers 13 residues. Germline-derived CDR1 and CDR2 are DFQATT and SNEGSKA (reference sequence). In DNA, the CDR3 is TGCAGTGCTAGTCAGAGGGCTAATGAAAAACTGTTTTTT. Its protein is CSASQRANEKLFF.

This rearrangement joins TRBV3-1 to TRBJ2-7, with a weak D call TRBD1 (6 bases). The ends were cut back, 1 base at V and 1 base at J, with 11 bases in the middle. CDR1 LGHDT and CDR2 YNNKEL come from the germline V gene (reference sequence). The CDR3 spans 15 residues. The CDR3 DNA is TGTGCCAGCAGCCAAGGGGGGACAACGTCCTACGAGCAGTACGTC. This encodes CASSQGGTTSYEQYV.

This clonotype was counted ten times or more. The genes are TRBV6-1 and TRBJ2-7; D possibly corresponds to TRBD2 (5 bases). The CDR3 runs 15 residues. Per germline, CDR1 MNHNS and CDR2 SASEGT. Trimming took 4 bases from V and 1 from J, leaving 14 bases between them. The CDR3 region is CASSVELVVSYEQYV. CDR3 in DNA: TGTGCCAGCAGTGTTGAACTAGTTGTGTCCTACGAGCAGTACGTC.

J is TRBJ2-1 and V is TRBV10-3, with TRBD2 matching 7 bases. The junction had 8 bases not matched to a gene; V was cut back by 3 bases and J by 0 bases. The CDR3 length is 17 residues. Germline CDR1 and CDR2: ENHRY and SYGVKD. The CDR3 is CAISDGAGVTSYNEQFF. CDR3 nucleotide sequence: TGTGCCATCAGTGACGGGGCGGGGGTAACCTCCTACAATGAGCAGTTCTTC.

This clonotype was observed a few times. This may arise from a read error, as a much more abundant clone is one base away. The chain combines TRBV7-9 with TRBJ1-2; D possibly corresponds to TRBD1 (6 bases). Germline CDR1 reads SEHNR; CDR2 reads FQNEAQ (reference sequence). This CDR3 is 14 amino acids long. V was clipped by 5 bases and J by 0 bases, with 10 bases between them. DNA of the CDR3: TGTGCCAGCAGCCCGCAGGGGTCTAACTATGGCTACACCTTC. This translates into CASSPQGSNYGYTF.

This clonotype occurred a few times. The V call is TRBV18, the J call TRBJ2-7, with 8 bases matching TRBD1. V lost 3 bases to trimming and J lost 5 bases; unmatched junction nucleotides: 9. Germline loops: CDR1 KGHSH, CDR2 LQKENI. The CDR3 is made up of 15 amino acids. The DNA for the CDR3 is TGTGCCAGCTCACCCGCCGGACAGGGAGGTAACGAGCAGTACTTC. Protein product: CASSPAGQGGNEQYF.

In nucleotides, the CDR3 is TGTGCCAGCTCACCGATGACTAGCGGCTCCTACAATGAGCAGTTCTTC. Its protein is CASSPMTSGSYNEQFF. The J gene is TRBJ2-1, the V gene TRBV18, with 9 bases aligning to TRBD2. Germline-derived CDR1 and CDR2 are KGHSH and LQKENI. The CDR3 contains 16 residues. Trimming at V came to 3 bases and at J to 0 bases, leaving 3 bases not matched to a gene.

This clonotype was counted many times. This chain uses TRBV10-3 with TRBJ2-3; D remains ambiguous. Deletions cut 4 bases from V and 5 bases from J, with 13 bases between. This CDR3 is built from 14 residues. Germline values: CDR1 ENHRY, CDR2 SYGVKD. CDR3 bases: TGTGCCATCAGTGTCCGGGTTGTTTTAGATACGCAGTATTTT. It is translated as CAISVRVVLDTQYF.

This chain joins TRBV18 and TRBJ1-1; D uncertain. Germline values: CDR1 KGHSH, CDR2 LQKENI. The CDR3 runs 15 residues. Trimming removed 2 bases from V and 3 bases from J, with 13 bases in between. The CDR3 coding sequence is TGTGCCAGCTCACCATTAGAGGGCTTGGACACTGAAGCTTTCTTT. This codes for CASSPLEGLDTEAFF. Complete variable domain (other parts from reference TRBV18 and TRBJ1-1): NAGVMQNPRHLVRRRGQEARLRCSPMKGHSHVYWYRQLPEEGLKFMVYLQKENIIDESGMPKERFSAEFPKEGPSILRIQQVVRGDSAAYFCASSPLEGLDTEAFFGQGTRLTVV.

The gene calls are TRBV5-6 and TRBJ1-2; tentatively, D is TRBD1 (5 bases). This CDR3 spans 15 amino acids. Germline loops: CDR1 SGHDT, CDR2 YYEEEE. With 0 bases removed from V and 5 bases from J, the gap between germline ends came to 14 bases. CDR3 sequence (DNA): TGTGCCAGCAGCTTGGCCTGGCAGGGTCTGTATGGCTACACCTTC. The encoded protein is CASSLAWQGLYGYTF.

This clonotype was detected many times. The chain has TRBV7-2 and TRBJ2-5; no firm D call. CDR1 is SGHTA and CDR2 is FQGNSA in the germline V gene. This CDR3 has 11 amino acids. V lost 5 bases to trimming and J lost 7 bases, with 8 bases between them. CDR3 in amino acids: CASSPGWTQYF. The DNA of the CDR3 is TGTGCCAGCAGCCCCGGGTGGACCCAGTACTTC. Full variable domain (rest looked up from reference TRBV7-2 and TRBJ2-5): GAGVSQSPSNKVTEKGKDVELRCDPISGHTALYWYRQSLGQGLEFLIYFQGNSAPDKSGLPSDRFSAERTGGSVSTLTIQRTQQEDSAVYLCASSPGWTQYFGPGTRLLVL.

V usage is TRBV10-3 and J usage is TRBJ2-5, with 11 bases aligning to TRBD2. The length of the CDR3 is 15 residues. The germline gives CDR1 ENHRY, CDR2 SYGVKD. V dropped 3 bases and J dropped 6; count of bases not matched to a gene: 6. CDR3 in DNA: TGTGCCATCAGTGACATAGCGGGGGGGCATCAGACCCAGTACTTC. Its protein is CAISDIAGGHQTQYF.

The chain employs TRBV9 and TRBJ2-7; 12 bases line up with TRBD2. V shed 0 bases and J 5 bases; nucleotides not matched to a gene: 3. The CDR3 spans 15 residues. Germline loops: CDR1 SGDLS, CDR2 YYNGEE. The CDR3 bases are TGTGCCAGCAGCGTAGCTAGCGGGGGGGCAAACGAGCAGTACGTC. Amino acids: CASSVASGGANEQYV.

Here the CDR3 DNA reads TGCAGTGCTAGAGGGCACCTTGGACGGCAGAGTGGCTACACCTTC. Its protein product is CSARGHLGRQSGYTF. V gene TRBV20-1 combines with J gene TRBJ1-2; D ambiguous. V was shortened by 1 base and J by 7 bases, with 19 bases between the two germline ends. Germline V gene sequence: CDR1 DFQATT, CDR2 SNEGSKA (reference sequence). There are 15 residues in the CDR3.

This clonotype showed up just a few times. The chain recombines TRBV18 with TRBJ1-1; 7 nucleotides agree with TRBD1. Germline values: CDR1 KGHSH, CDR2 LQKENI. The junction had 8 bases not matched to a gene; V was cut back by 3 bases and J by 1 base. The CDR3 length is 16 residues. CDR3 DNA: TGTGCCAGCTCACCTTTTGACAGGGTAGGGAACACTGAAGCTTTCTTT. It codes for CASSPFDRVGNTEAFF.